The rows below give T cell receptor beta chains drawn from one sample of a study of blood T cell repertoires in COVID-19. TCRdb's table, derived via immunoSEQ multiplex PCR, lists solely in-frame clones and lacks some. Of 300,000 to 400,000 clones listed, around nine tenths were seen once; the top ten hold 7.3%. The sequencing sample was made of peripheral blood. The receptor set was obtained from a woman aged 65 to 85 with COVID-19, enrolled during active disease. Both conserved end residues are part of each CDR3. The D gene is left open where the match is weak. Where a row states a size, it is once, few, many or the class of an expanded clone; other rows omit it.

CDR3aa: CASSPVEGATGNTIYF; CDR3nt: TGTGCCAGCTCACCGGTGGAGGGGGCGACTGGAAACACCATATATTTT; v_gene: TRBV18; j_gene: TRBJ1-3; abundance: -; d_gene: TRBD1
CDR3aa: CASSQDRTGLSSGNTIYF; CDR3nt: TGTGCCAGCAGCCAAGATCGAACAGGGCTAAGCTCTGGAAACACCATATATTTT; v_gene: TRBV4-2; j_gene: TRBJ1-3; abundance: once; d_gene: -
CDR3aa: CASSTLAIAGYTF; CDR3nt: TGTGCCAGCAGTACGCTCGCCATAGCTGGCTACACCTTC; v_gene: TRBV6-5; j_gene: TRBJ1-2; abundance: -; d_gene: -
CDR3aa: CASSLAAGGGNTQYF; CDR3nt: TGCGCCAGCAGCTTGGCCGCTGGCGGGGGAAATACGCAGTATTTT; v_gene: TRBV5-1; j_gene: TRBJ2-3; abundance: -; d_gene: TRBD2
CDR3aa: CASRDGGFGGYTF; CDR3nt: TGTGCCAGCAGGGACGGGGGATTCGGGGGCTACACCTTC; v_gene: TRBV12-3/TRBV12-4; j_gene: TRBJ1-2; abundance: -; d_gene: -
CDR3aa: CASSFTKGQGWSGELFF; CDR3nt: TGTGCCAGCAGCTTCACGAAGGGGCAGGGGTGGTCCGGGGAGCTGTTTTTT; v_gene: TRBV7-9; j_gene: TRBJ2-2; abundance: few; d_gene: -
CDR3aa: CASSPGQGAVVGYGYTF; CDR3nt: TGTGCCAGCAGCCCCGGACAGGGGGCTGTTGTGGGCTATGGCTACACCTTC; v_gene: TRBV5-4; j_gene: TRBJ1-2; abundance: -; d_gene: TRBD1
CDR3aa: CASSLTSGSYEQYF; CDR3nt: TGTGCCAGCAGTCTTACTAGCGGCTCCTACGAGCAGTACTTC; v_gene: TRBV27; j_gene: TRBJ2-7; abundance: -; d_gene: TRBD2
CDR3aa: CASSHLGFRDRGSDTQYF; CDR3nt: TGCGCCAGCAGCCATCTTGGATTTAGGGACAGGGGATCCGATACGCAGTATTTT; v_gene: TRBV4-3; j_gene: TRBJ2-3; abundance: -; d_gene: TRBD1
CDR3aa: CASSPGLTSGNTIYF; CDR3nt: TGTGCCAGCAGCCCGGGACTGACCTCTGGAAACACCATATATTTT; v_gene: TRBV9; j_gene: TRBJ1-3; abundance: -; d_gene: -
CDR3aa: CASSYGVAGDNEQFF; CDR3nt: TGTGCCAGCAGTTACGGGGTAGCGGGGGACAATGAGCAGTTCTTC; v_gene: TRBV6-2/TRBV6-3; j_gene: TRBJ2-1; abundance: -; d_gene: TRBD2
CDR3aa: CASSPTGQGMGEAFF; CDR3nt: TGTGCCAGCTCACCAACGGGACAGGGGATGGGTGAAGCTTTCTTT; v_gene: TRBV18; j_gene: TRBJ1-1; abundance: once; d_gene: TRBD1
CDR3aa: CASSLAGSNTGELFF; CDR3nt: TGCGCCAGCAGCTTGGCGGGGTCGAACACCGGGGAGCTGTTTTTT; v_gene: TRBV5-1; j_gene: TRBJ2-2; abundance: -; d_gene: -
CDR3aa: CASSLGTGETGPEKLFF; CDR3nt: TGCGCCAGCAGCTTGGGGACAGGGGAAACTGGACCCGAAAAACTGTTTTTT; v_gene: TRBV5-1; j_gene: TRBJ1-4; abundance: -; d_gene: TRBD1
CDR3aa: CASSEGTGYGELFF; CDR3nt: TGTGCCAGCAGTGAAGGGACAGGGTACGGGGAGCTGTTTTTT; v_gene: TRBV2; j_gene: TRBJ2-2; abundance: -; d_gene: TRBD1
CDR3aa: CASSLPLAGPTYNEQFF; CDR3nt: TGTGCCAGCAGCTTACCTCTAGCGGGGCCGACTTACAATGAGCAGTTCTTC; v_gene: TRBV7-2; j_gene: TRBJ2-1; abundance: -; d_gene: TRBD2
CDR3aa: CASSSTDRAAFF; CDR3nt: TGTGCCAGCAGTTCCACTGACAGGGCGGCTTTCTTT; v_gene: TRBV6-5; j_gene: TRBJ1-1; abundance: -; d_gene: TRBD1
CDR3aa: CASSITGVKNTEAFF; CDR3nt: TGTGCCAGTAGTATAACAGGGGTGAAGAACACTGAAGCTTTCTTT; v_gene: TRBV19; j_gene: TRBJ1-1; abundance: once; d_gene: TRBD1
CDR3aa: CASSLDRGDSYGYTF; CDR3nt: TGCGCCAGCAGTTTGGACAGGGGGGATTCCTATGGCTACACCTTC; v_gene: TRBV5-1; j_gene: TRBJ1-2; abundance: -; d_gene: TRBD1
CDR3aa: CASSTDTGTGELFF; CDR3nt: TGTGCCAGCTCAACGGACACAGGCACCGGGGAGCTGTTTTTT; v_gene: TRBV18; j_gene: TRBJ2-2; abundance: -; d_gene: -
CDR3aa: CAWSVGRGRSGANVLTF; CDR3nt: TGTGCCTGGAGTGTTGGGCGGGGCCGCTCTGGGGCCAACGTCCTGACTTTC; v_gene: TRBV30; j_gene: TRBJ2-6; abundance: -; d_gene: -
CDR3aa: CASSGGGGNTEAFF; CDR3nt: TGTGCCAGCAGTGGGGGTGGAGGGAACACTGAAGCTTTCTTT; v_gene: TRBV2; j_gene: TRBJ1-1; abundance: once; d_gene: -
CDR3aa: CASSSSGGGTASGNTIYF; CDR3nt: TGCGCCAGCAGCTCCTCGGGAGGGGGAACAGCCTCTGGAAACACCATATATTTT; v_gene: TRBV5-1; j_gene: TRBJ1-3; abundance: once; d_gene: -
CDR3aa: CSGQGAGNTEAFF; CDR3nt: TGCAGCGGACAGGGGGCAGGAAACACTGAAGCTTTCTTT; v_gene: TRBV29-1; j_gene: TRBJ1-1; abundance: -; d_gene: TRBD1